This is a list of T cell receptor beta chains from one sample in a study of blood T cell repertoires in COVID-19. TCRdb keeps only in-frame clones here, not all; method: immunoSEQ multiplex PCR. The profile shows about 140,000 clones, roughly three quarters of them singletons. Sequencing used PBMCs or T cells enriched from blood (not recorded which). The receptors derive from a woman between 45 and 60 years old who had recovered from COVID-19. Each CDR3 is given with its conserved first and last residue. D genes are given only for firm matches. Rows may omit the clone size; those that give it use once, few, many or a size class.

J: TRBJ2-1; D: -; V: TRBV5-6; size: -; CDR3: CASSWQGNNEQFF; DNA: TGTGCCAGCAGCTGGCAGGGGAACAATGAGCAGTTCTTC
J: TRBJ1-2; D: -; V: TRBV28; size: -; CDR3: CASSLPGYYGYTF; DNA: TGTGCCAGCAGTTTACCGGGTTACTATGGCTACACCTTC
J: TRBJ2-3; D: -; V: TRBV5-1; size: -; CDR3: CASSLVSGHTDTQYF; DNA: TGCGCCAGCAGCTTGGTATCTGGACACACAGATACGCAGTATTTT
J: TRBJ1-2; D: -; V: TRBV3-1/TRBV3-2; size: -; CDR3: CASSQDDLRSYSF; DNA: TGTGCCAGCAGCCAAGACGACCTTAGATCTTACAGCTTC
J: TRBJ1-3; D: -; V: TRBV10-3; size: once; CDR3: CAITGGNTGNTIYF; DNA: TGTGCCATCACTGGGGGGAACACTGGAAACACCATATATTTT
J: TRBJ1-5; D: -; V: TRBV28; size: once; CDR3: CASTTGRGQPQHF; DNA: TGTGCCAGCACCACAGGGAGAGGCCAGCCCCAGCATTTT
J: TRBJ1-5; D: TRBD1; V: TRBV15; size: -; CDR3: CATSSGTGGAGQPQHF; DNA: TGTGCCACCAGCAGTGGGACAGGGGGCGCGGGACAGCCCCAGCATTTT
J: TRBJ1-1; D: -; V: TRBV5-4; size: once; CDR3: CASSLAYTEAFF; DNA: TGTGCCAGCAGCTTGGCATACACTGAAGCTTTCTTT
J: TRBJ1-2; D: -; V: TRBV7-9; size: -; CDR3: CASSLAADYGYTF; DNA: TGTGCCAGCAGCTTAGCGGCAGACTATGGCTACACCTTC
J: TRBJ1-4; D: TRBD1; V: TRBV7-9; size: -; CDR3: CASTKTGTVGEKLFF; DNA: TGTGCCAGCACCAAGACCGGGACAGTTGGTGAAAAACTGTTTTTT
J: TRBJ1-2; D: -; V: TRBV18; size: -; CDR3: CASSPRQRNYGYTF; DNA: TGTGCCAGCTCACCCCGTCAGCGAAATTATGGCTACACCTTC
J: TRBJ2-3; D: TRBD2; V: TRBV5-4; size: -; CDR3: CASSPILAGGTRTSTDTQYF; DNA: TGTGCCAGCAGCCCCATTCTAGCGGGGGGGACAAGAACTAGCACAGATACGCAGTATTTT
J: TRBJ1-5; D: -; V: TRBV7-3; size: -; CDR3: CASSFEAGQPQHF; DNA: TGTGCCAGCAGCTTCGAAGCGGGTCAGCCCCAGCATTTT
J: TRBJ2-3; D: TRBD1; V: TRBV28; size: once; CDR3: CASRKQGAVGTQYF; DNA: TGTGCCAGCAGAAAACAGGGGGCCGTAGGTACGCAGTATTTT
J: TRBJ2-7; D: -; V: TRBV11-2; size: -; CDR3: CASRSAGQPVYEQYF; DNA: TGTGCCAGCAGATCCGCGGGACAGCCAGTCTACGAGCAGTACTTC
J: TRBJ2-3; D: TRBD1; V: TRBV3-1/TRBV3-2; size: -; CDR3: CASSRDRRSDTQYF; DNA: TGTGCCAGCAGCCGGGACAGGCGCTCAGATACGCAGTATTTT
J: TRBJ1-2; D: -; V: TRBV3-1/TRBV3-2; size: -; CDR3: CASSQDLGGGYTF; DNA: TGTGCCAGCAGCCAAGATCTTGGAGGTGGCTACACCTTC
J: TRBJ1-1; D: TRBD1; V: TRBV5-5; size: few; CDR3: CASSFRDRGSTEAFF; DNA: TGTGCCAGCAGCTTCCGGGACAGGGGGAGCACTGAAGCTTTCTTT
J: TRBJ2-1; D: -; V: TRBV5-1; size: -; CDR3: CASSFTGDDEQFF; DNA: TGCGCCAGCAGCTTTACGGGGGACGATGAGCAGTTCTTC
J: TRBJ2-3; D: TRBD2; V: TRBV28; size: few; CDR3: CASRIAGGRDTQYF; DNA: TGTGCCAGCAGAATAGCGGGGGGCCGGGATACGCAGTATTTT
J: TRBJ1-2; D: -; V: TRBV7-3; size: -; CDR3: CASSLGHNYGYTF; DNA: TGTGCCAGCAGCTTAGGACACAACTATGGCTACACCTTC
J: TRBJ2-2; D: -; V: TRBV5-1; size: -; CDR3: CASSREGSGNTGELFF; DNA: TGCGCCAGCAGCCGTGAGGGATCCGGGAACACCGGGGAGCTGTTTTTT
J: TRBJ2-1; D: -; V: TRBV10-3; size: -; CDR3: CAISGGGADNEQFF; DNA: TGTGCCATCAGTGGTGGGGGGGCCGATAATGAGCAGTTCTTC
J: TRBJ2-7; D: -; V: TRBV6-2/TRBV6-3; size: -; CDR3: CASSYSQASSYEQYF; DNA: TGTGCCAGCAGTTACTCCCAGGCTTCCTCCTACGAGCAGTACTTC
J: TRBJ1-2; D: -; V: TRBV7-9; size: once; CDR3: CASSLGPQALPNSNYGYTF; DNA: TGTGCCAGCAGCTTAGGGCCGCAGGCTTTACCCAACTCTAACTATGGCTACACCTTC
J: TRBJ1-2; D: -; V: TRBV5-1; size: few; CDR3: CASSLAGVSLGYTF; DNA: TGCGCCAGCAGCTTGGCCGGAGTCTCCTTGGGCTACACCTTC
J: TRBJ1-4; D: TRBD1; V: TRBV4-2; size: -; CDR3: CASSPRTGGEEKLFF; DNA: TGTGCCAGCAGCCCGCGGACAGGGGGCGAAGAAAAACTGTTTTTT
J: TRBJ1-5; D: -; V: TRBV28; size: -; CDR3: CASSFGVWDSDQPQHF; DNA: TGTGCCAGCAGTTTTGGCGTCTGGGACTCGGATCAGCCCCAGCATTTT
J: TRBJ2-1; D: TRBD2; V: TRBV6-4; size: many; CDR3: CASRELAGGANEQFF; DNA: TGTGCCAGCAGAGAACTAGCGGGGGGGGCGAATGAGCAGTTCTTC
J: TRBJ2-5; D: TRBD2; V: TRBV5-1; size: -; CDR3: CATSPSSGVETQYF; DNA: TGCGCCACCTCCCCGAGTAGCGGGGTAGAGACCCAGTACTTC
J: TRBJ1-1; D: -; V: TRBV5-6; size: once; CDR3: CASSPDWRAEAFF; DNA: TGTGCCAGCAGCCCGGACTGGAGGGCTGAAGCTTTCTTT
J: TRBJ1-4; D: -; V: TRBV18; size: -; CDR3: CASSPGGRAGFNEKLFF; DNA: TGTGCCAGCTCACCGGGAGGCAGGGCCGGCTTTAATGAAAAACTGTTTTTT
J: TRBJ1-2; D: -; V: TRBV7-5; size: -; CDR3: CVRSPRTTPRGYTF; DNA: TGTGTCAGAAGCCCTAGGACAACTCCCCGGGGCTACACCTTC
J: TRBJ1-5; D: -; V: TRBV6-6; size: -; CDR3: CASRRGYHRETQPQHF; DNA: TGTGCCAGCAGAAGAGGTTACCACAGGGAAACTCAGCCCCAGCATTTT
J: TRBJ2-3; D: TRBD2; V: TRBV30; size: -; CDR3: CAWLGLAGGVITDTQYF; DNA: TGTGCCTGGTTGGGGTTAGCGGGGGGGGTAATCACAGATACGCAGTATTTT
J: TRBJ2-7; D: -; V: TRBV27; size: -; CDR3: CASSRRGISYEQYF; DNA: TGTGCCAGCAGTCGACGGGGGATCTCCTACGAGCAGTACTTC
J: TRBJ2-5; D: -; V: TRBV9; size: -; CDR3: CASSVVGTQKGTQYF; DNA: TGTGCCAGCAGCGTAGTGGGGACACAAAAGGGGACCCAGTACTTC
J: TRBJ1-5; D: -; V: TRBV15; size: -; CDR3: CATSVRGNQPQHF; DNA: TGTGCCACCAGCGTCAGGGGCAATCAGCCCCAGCATTTT
J: TRBJ1-2; D: -; V: TRBV5-1; size: -; CDR3: CASSLAQGHGYTF; DNA: TGCGCCAGCAGCTTGGCTCAGGGTCATGGCTACACCTTC
J: TRBJ1-2; D: -; V: TRBV5-1; size: -; CDR3: CASSLEQGLIYGYTF; DNA: TGCGCCAGCAGCTTGGAACAGGGCCTTATTTATGGCTACACCTTC
J: TRBJ1-1; D: -; V: TRBV19; size: many; CDR3: CASSIPQGYTEAFF; DNA: TGTGCCAGTAGTATTCCTCAGGGGTACACTGAAGCTTTCTTT
J: TRBJ2-1; D: TRBD2; V: TRBV27; size: -; CDR3: CASSLWASGGTYNEQFF; DNA: TGTGCCAGCAGTTTATGGGCTAGCGGGGGGACCTACAATGAGCAGTTCTTC
J: TRBJ1-3; D: TRBD1; V: TRBV11-2; size: -; CDR3: CASIPGQTSTASGNTIYF; DNA: TGTGCCAGCATCCCGGGACAGACATCTACGGCCTCTGGAAACACCATATATTTT
J: TRBJ2-7; D: TRBD1; V: TRBV24-1; size: -; CDR3: CATSVSTGVSYEQYF; DNA: TGTGCCACCAGTGTTTCGACAGGGGTCTCCTACGAGCAGTACTTC
J: TRBJ2-5; D: TRBD2; V: TRBV4-1; size: few; CDR3: CASSPLTAGGAETQYF; DNA: TGCGCCAGCAGCCCACTTACAGCGGGGGGCGCTGAGACCCAGTACTTC
J: TRBJ2-3; D: -; V: TRBV2; size: many; CDR3: CASSEEGQGLTDTQYF; DNA: TGTGCCAGCAGTGAAGAAGGTCAGGGCCTCACAGATACGCAGTATTTT
J: TRBJ1-2; D: -; V: TRBV28; size: -; CDR3: CAAYGGTNYGYTF; DNA: TGTGCCGCCTACGGCGGAACCAACTATGGCTACACCTTC
J: TRBJ1-6; D: TRBD1; V: TRBV9; size: -; CDR3: CASSHKHRDSLRGSPLHF; DNA: TGTGCCAGCAGCCACAAGCACCGGGACAGCCTACGGGGTTCACCCCTCCACTTT
J: TRBJ1-6; D: TRBD1; V: TRBV10-3; size: -; CDR3: CAISGEQGQVNSPLHF; DNA: TGTGCCATCAGTGGTGAACAGGGGCAAGTAAATTCACCCCTCCACTTT
J: TRBJ2-3; D: TRBD2; V: TRBV7-9; size: -; CDR3: CASSPGLPSTDTQYF; DNA: TGTGCCAGCAGTCCGGGACTACCCAGCACAGATACGCAGTATTTT
J: TRBJ2-3; D: -; V: TRBV5-1; size: -; CDR3: CASSLGQSRDTQYF; DNA: TGCGCCAGCAGCCTTGGACAGAGCAGGGATACGCAGTATTTT
J: TRBJ1-1; D: TRBD1; V: TRBV7-9; size: -; CDR3: CASSSPGGGMTEAFF; DNA: TGTGCCAGCAGCAGCCCAGGGGGAGGAATGACTGAAGCTTTCTTT
J: TRBJ1-2; D: -; V: TRBV29-1; size: -; CDR3: CSVELSGYGYTF; DNA: TGCAGCGTTGAACTTAGTGGCTATGGCTACACCTTC
J: TRBJ2-7; D: -; V: TRBV18; size: -; CDR3: CASSPQGIPYEQYF; DNA: TGTGCCAGCTCACCCCAGGGAATTCCCTACGAGCAGTACTTC
J: TRBJ1-5; D: -; V: TRBV10-2; size: -; CDR3: CASSESGGRQPQHF; DNA: TGCGCCAGCAGTGAGTCGGGGGGGCGTCAGCCCCAGCATTTT
J: TRBJ1-6; D: -; V: TRBV30; size: -; CDR3: CAWGRTRWNPLHF; DNA: TGTGCCTGGGGCAGGACACGGTGGAACCCCCTCCACTTT